This record concerns one T cell receptor (beta chain) sequence. Its antigen remains unknown. Only in-frame clones appear in the TCRdb table, and some are missing; sequencing was by immunoSEQ multiplex PCR. The table records approximately 55,000 clones, approximately 71% of them present only once. This CDR3 spans 14 amino acids. The germline V gene has CDR1 MNHEY and CDR2 SVGAGI. With V trimmed by 5 bases and J by 2 bases, 1 base remained unmatched. The sample belongs to a study of T cell clones after liver transplantation. Study-wide points: In 5 of 8 subjects, circulating graft-donor-reactive CD4 TCRbeta sequences fell significantly after transplant.

The chain is built from TRBV6-5 and TRBJ2-7, with 12 bases matching TRBD2. The sequencing here drew on CD4+ T cells from blood, taken around 52 months after liver transplant. The clonotype comes from a human patient who received a liver transplant. The graft donor may be the source of some T cells. DNA for the CDR3: TGTGCCAGCAGTCGACTAGCGGGGGCCTACGAGCAGTACTTC. Protein product: CASSRLAGAYEQYF.